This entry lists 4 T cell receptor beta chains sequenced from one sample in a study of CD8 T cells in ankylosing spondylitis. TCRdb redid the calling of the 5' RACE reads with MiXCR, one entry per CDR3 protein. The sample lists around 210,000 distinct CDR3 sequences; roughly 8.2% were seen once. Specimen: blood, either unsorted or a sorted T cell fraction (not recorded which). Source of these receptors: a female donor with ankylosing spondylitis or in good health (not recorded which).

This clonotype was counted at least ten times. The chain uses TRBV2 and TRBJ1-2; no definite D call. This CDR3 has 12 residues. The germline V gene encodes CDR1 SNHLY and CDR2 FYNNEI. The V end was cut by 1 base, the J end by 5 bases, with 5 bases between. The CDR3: CASSEVRYGYTF. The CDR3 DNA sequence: TGTGCCAGCAGTGAAGTGAGGTATGGCTACACCTTC.

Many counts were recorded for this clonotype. DNA of the CDR3: TGCGCCAGCAGCAGAGGGGGACAAGTCTCTGCCGACGGGGAGCTGTTTTTT. Encoded protein: CASSRGGQVSADGELFF. The chain links TRBV4-3 to TRBJ2-2, with D maybe TRBD1 (6 bases). The CDR3 is 17 amino acids. Germline V CDR1 and CDR2: LGHNA, YSLEER. Trimming removed 5 bases from V and 7 bases from J, with 23 bases in between.

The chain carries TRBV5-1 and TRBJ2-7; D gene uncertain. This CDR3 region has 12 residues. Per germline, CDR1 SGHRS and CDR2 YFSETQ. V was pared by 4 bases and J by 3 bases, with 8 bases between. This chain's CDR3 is CASSVPDYEQYF. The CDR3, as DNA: TGCGCCAGCAGCGTCCCAGACTACGAGCAGTACTTC.

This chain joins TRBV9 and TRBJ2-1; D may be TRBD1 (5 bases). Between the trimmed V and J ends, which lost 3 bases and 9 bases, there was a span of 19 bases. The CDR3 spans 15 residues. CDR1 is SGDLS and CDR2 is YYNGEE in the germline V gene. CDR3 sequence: CASSAEPGRGSEQFF. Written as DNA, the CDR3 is TGTGCCAGCAGCGCAGAGCCCGGTAGGGGAAGTGAGCAGTTCTTC.